Listed below are T cell receptor beta chains from one sample, sequenced in a study of neurological immune-mediated disorders. Each CDR3 protein is one row after TCRdb ran MiXCR on the 5' RACE reads. The sample shows tens of thousands of distinct CDR3 sequences, about 9.4% of them seen only once. Sequencing was done on a sample of PBMCs. Receptors originate from a woman between 40 and 50 years old with HTLV-1-associated myelopathy (HAM/TSP). Both conserved end residues are part of each CDR3.

v_gene	j_gene	CDR3aa
TRBV27	TRBJ2-7	CATGRGREFYNEQYF
TRBV18	TRBJ1-1	CASSPFGNSEAFF
TRBV20-1	TRBJ1-4	CSASGPGRTDLVF
TRBV6-2/TRBV6-3	TRBJ2-7	CASSSWIGEQYF
TRBV5-4	TRBJ1-1	CASSSIQGNTEAFF
TRBV12-3/TRBV12-4	TRBJ1-2	CASSLEVVYGYTF
TRBV4-1	TRBJ1-2	CASSLTQGAGGYTF
TRBV2	TRBJ2-7	CASSERQVPTYEQYF
TRBV10-3	TRBJ1-6	CAISETGNNSPLHF
TRBV29-1	TRBJ2-6	CGGRSSGANVLTF
TRBV12-3/TRBV12-4	TRBJ2-1	CASSPTGGPSYNEQFF